The 19 T cell receptor beta chains presented below share a single source sample, sequenced in a study of T cells in Graves' hyperthyroidism and ophthalmopathy. Researchers took RNA transcripts and amplified the TCR beta CDR3 regions from them. A set of HTBI primers served as the primers for a first-round RT-PCR of the TCR CDR3. TCRdb re-analysed the multiplex PCR reads in MiXCR, keeping a single row per CDR3 protein. In the table there are just under 750,000 distinct CDR3 sequences, about 35% of which are singletons. The sample was blood. Receptor source: a middle-aged woman with Graves' hyperthyroidism.

V and J are TRBV5-1 and TRBJ2-7; 9 bases fit TRBD1. The germline CDR1 and CDR2 sequences are SGHRS and YFSETQ. The junction had 9 bases not matched to a gene; V was cut back by 4 bases and J by 7 bases. This CDR3 spans 14 amino acids. The CDR3, as DNA: TGCGCCAGCAGCCTGGTACAGGGGGCGCGGGAGCAGTACTTC. Amino acids: CASSLVQGAREQYF.

This chain connects TRBV7-2 to TRBJ2-2, with unresolved D. Germline loops: CDR1 SGHTA, CDR2 FQGNSA. This CDR3 is built from 14 residues. Trimming took 7 bases from V and 8 from J, leaving 17 bases between them. The CDR3 nucleotides are TGTGCCAGCACCCGACCAGCCCTTGGAGGGGAGCTGTTTTTT. It codes for CASTRPALGGELFF.

This clonotype has a count of ten or more. The V call is TRBV7-2, the J call TRBJ1-5, with D unclear. The CDR3 extends over 15 amino acids. Germline V gene sequence: CDR1 SGHTA, CDR2 FQGNSA. Trimming cost V 1 base and J 0 bases, with 7 bases left between them. CDR3 DNA: TGTGCCAGCAGCTTAGTGACGAATAGCAATCAGCCCCAGCATTTT. This codes for CASSLVTNSNQPQHF.

This clonotype was observed a few times. One junction end disagrees with the germline gene, perhaps due to a read error. The gene calls are TRBV7-7 and TRBJ1-4; D is possibly TRBD1 (5 bases). Germline CDR1 reads SSHAT; CDR2 reads FNYEAQ (reference sequence). The CDR3 spans 15 residues. The CDR3 loop is CASSPGLATNEKLFF. CDR3 DNA sequence: TGTGCTAGCAGCCCAGGGCTTGCGACTAATGAAAAACTGTTTTTT.

This clonotype has a handful of counts. The chain employs TRBV2 and TRBJ2-5; D is perhaps TRBD1 or TRBD2 (7 bases each). Trimming stripped 1 base from V and 5 bases from J, with 11 bases between. CDR3 length: 14 amino acids. The germline V gene encodes CDR1 SNHLY and CDR2 FYNNEI. CDR3 in amino acids: CASSEDRGGETQYF. DNA for the CDR3: TGTGCCAGCAGTGAAGACAGGGGAGGGGAGACCCAGTACTTC.

As for this clonotype: Given a much more abundant clone one base away, this may be a read error. This sequence joins TRBV24-1 and TRBJ1-1; D not certain. Germline loops: CDR1 KGHDR, CDR2 SFDVKD. The CDR3 loop spans 13 amino acids. CDR3 sequence (DNA): TGTGCCATCAGTGAGGTCGAGGGTGGTGAAGCTTTCTTT. Its translation is CAISEVEGGEAFF.

This clonotype was recorded many times. The chain has TRBV7-3 and TRBJ2-6; 10 bases are a match to TRBD1. This CDR3 comprises 18 residues. J was trimmed by 3 bases and V by 2 bases; bases with no gene match: 7. Germline lookup yields CDR1 SGHTA and CDR2 FQGTGA. Written as DNA, the CDR3 is TGTGCCAGCAGCTTATTGGGACAGGGGTTCGGTGGGGCCAACGTCCTGACTTTC. This codes for CASSLLGQGFGGANVLTF.

This clonotype was recorded once. The chain combines TRBV6-2 or TRBV6-3 with TRBJ2-7; D is uncertain. CDR1 MNHEY and CDR2 SVGEGT come from the germline V gene. Trimming shortened V by 5 bases and J by 0 bases, and 23 bases separated the two germline ends. CDR3 size: 18 residues. The CDR3 spells CASSQIPYTDNGSYEQYF. In nucleotides, the CDR3 is TGTGCCAGCAGTCAAATACCCTACACAGACAACGGCTCCTACGAGCAGTACTTC.

This clonotype has just a few counts. This chain joins TRBV7-8 and TRBJ2-2, with D perhaps matching TRBD2 (5 bases). Deletions cut 5 bases from V and 3 bases from J, with 16 bases between. This CDR3 comprises 16 residues. Germline V gene sequence: CDR1 SGHVS, CDR2 FQNEAQ. CDR3 DNA: TGTGCCAGCAGCCCCCGATGGGGAGTGCACACCGGGGAGCTGTTTTTT. Residues: CASSPRWGVHTGELFF.

This clonotype has just a few counts. The chain links TRBV19 to TRBJ2-5, with 7 bases lining up with TRBD1. The CDR3 covers 12 residues. Germline loops: CDR1 LNHDA, CDR2 SQIVND (reference sequence). V dropped 5 bases and J dropped 4; count of bases not matched to a gene: 1. CDR3 bases: TGTGCCAGTAGTTGGGACAGAGAGACCCAGTACTTC. This sequence encodes CASSWDRETQYF.

The J gene is TRBJ2-7, the V gene TRBV7-9; tentatively, D is TRBD2 (5 bases). The CDR3 extends over 15 amino acids. V was clipped by 0 bases and J by 0 bases, with 9 bases between them. Germline CDR1 reads SEHNR; CDR2 reads FQNEAQ (reference sequence). The CDR3 sequence is CASSLAGISSYEQYF. CDR3 in DNA: TGTGCCAGCAGCTTAGCCGGGATTAGCTCCTACGAGCAGTACTTC.

This chain joins TRBV6-5 and TRBJ1-5, with 10 bases aligning to TRBD1. Losses at the gene ends were 2 bases for V and 6 bases for J; bases not matched to a gene: 4. Germline loops: CDR1 MNHEY, CDR2 SVGAGI. The CDR3 runs to 15 residues. The DNA of the CDR3 is TGTGCCAGCAGTTACCTGGACAGGGGGTTTCAGCCCCAGCATTTT. The encoded protein is CASSYLDRGFQPQHF.

Concerning this clonotype itself: A read error may account for a junction end that differs from germline. The chain employs TRBV7-9 and TRBJ2-7; 13 bases agree with TRBD2. The CDR3 contains 18 residues. Germline V CDR1 and CDR2: SEHNR, FQNEAQ (reference sequence). The CDR3 coding sequence is TGCGCCAGCAGCCGAGGAGGACTAGCGGGAGCCCCCTCCTACGAGCAGTACTTC. Translating gives CASSRGGLAGAPSYEQYF.

This chain connects TRBV7-8 to TRBJ1-5; TRBD1 matches at 8 bases. This CDR3 contains 17 residues. Germline CDR1 SGHVS, CDR2 FQNEAQ. Trimming cost V 8 bases and J 1 base; bases outside gene matches: 13. This CDR3 reads CASSPGAGGSSNQPQHF. The CDR3 region has the DNA TGTGCCAGCTCACCTGGAGCAGGGGGCTCGAGCAATCAGCCCCAGCATTTT.

The CDR3 reads CATSDSRGQRGADTQYF. CDR3 bases: TGTGCCACCAGTGACTCGAGGGGACAGCGGGGCGCAGATACGCAGTATTTT. V is TRBV24-1 and J is TRBJ2-3; D may correspond to TRBD1 or TRBD2 (7 bases each). The CDR3 totals 17 residues. From germline, CDR1 is KGHDR and CDR2 SFDVKD. V lost 4 bases and J 4 bases, leaving 20 bases between the germline ends.

Many counts were recorded for this clonotype. The junction and the germline gene differ at one end; a read error may be behind it. This chain connects TRBV12-3 or TRBV12-4 to TRBJ1-4, with D uncertain. This CDR3 spans 15 amino acids. CDR3 protein: CASSLAPRLNEQLFF. As DNA, the CDR3 is TGTGCCAGCAGTTTAGCGCCTCGGCTTAATGAACAACTGTTTTTT.

This clonotype was detected only a few times. This rearrangement joins TRBV7-2 to TRBJ2-7; weak D call: TRBD1 (5 bases). CDR3 length: 15 amino acids. Between the trimmed V and J ends, which lost 2 bases and 5 bases, there was a span of 16 bases. CDR1 SGHTA and CDR2 FQGNSA come from the germline V gene. CDR3 loop: CASSLTWGSPHEQYF. CDR3 nucleotides: TGTGCCAGCAGCTTAACCTGGGGCAGCCCCCACGAGCAGTACTTC.

This clonotype turned up a few times. The chain joins TRBV7-3 to TRBJ1-2, with TRBD1 identical over 7 bases. The CDR3 loop spans 13 amino acids. The germline CDR1 and CDR2 sequences are SGHTA and FQGTGA. Trimming cost V 4 bases and J 9 bases; bases outside gene matches: 8. CDR3 nucleotide sequence: TGTGCCAGCAGCTCCTTACTCAGGGGGAGCTACACCTTC. Translating it yields CASSSLLRGSYTF.

The table lists this clonotype with many counts. The V and J genes are TRBV7-2 and TRBJ1-4; the D gene is possibly TRBD1 (6 bases). This CDR3 comprises 14 residues. Per germline, CDR1 SGHTA and CDR2 FQGNSA. Deletions cut 3 bases from V and 8 bases from J, with 13 bases between. CDR3 in DNA: TGTGCCAGCAGCTTGACAGGTGGGATGGAAAAACTGTTTTTT. Protein: CASSLTGGMEKLFF. Looking up the rest from reference TRBV7-2 and TRBJ1-4 gives the full variable domain: GAGVSQSPSNKVTEKGKDVELRCDPISGHTALYWYRQSLGQGLEFLIYFQGNSAPDKSGLPSDRFSAERTGGSVSTLTIQRTQQEDSAVYLCASSLTGGMEKLFFGSGTQLSVL.